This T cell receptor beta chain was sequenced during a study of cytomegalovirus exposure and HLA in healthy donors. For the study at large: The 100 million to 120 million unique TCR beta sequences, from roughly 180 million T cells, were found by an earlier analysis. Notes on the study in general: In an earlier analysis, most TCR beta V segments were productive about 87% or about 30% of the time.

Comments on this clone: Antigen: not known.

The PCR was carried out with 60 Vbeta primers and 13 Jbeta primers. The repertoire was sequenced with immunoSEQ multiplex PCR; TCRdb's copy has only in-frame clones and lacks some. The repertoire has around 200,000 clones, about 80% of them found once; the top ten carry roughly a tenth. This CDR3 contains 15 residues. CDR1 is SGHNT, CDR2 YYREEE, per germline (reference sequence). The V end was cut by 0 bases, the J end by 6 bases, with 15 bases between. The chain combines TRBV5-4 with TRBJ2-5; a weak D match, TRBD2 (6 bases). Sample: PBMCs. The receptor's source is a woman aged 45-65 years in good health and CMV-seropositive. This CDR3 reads CASSLVSGRSQTQYF. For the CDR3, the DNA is TGTGCCAGCAGCTTGGTAAGCGGGCGCAGTCAGACCCAGTACTTC.